The sequence of this T cell receptor (beta chain) was determined in a study of beta chain features in type 1 diabetes. This clone showed up just a few times. Its antigen is unknown. Notes on the study in general: The analysis here could not establish whether HLA type shapes TCRB rearrangement. In every one of the four CD4+ subsets, TCRB CDR3s were moderately but significantly shorter in Type 1 diabetes patients.

The CDR3 has 16 amino acids. V lost 6 bases and J lost 0, with 15 bases in between. The germline gives CDR1 MDHEN, CDR2 SYDVKM. The entirety of the isolated RNA underwent reverse transcription, so expressed TCRB transcripts were sequenced. Profiled with immunoSEQ multiplex PCR; TCRdb holds only in-frame clones, not every one. The data contain roughly 50,000 clones, less than 55% of them singletons. The sample taken for sequencing was Tregs from blood. The TCR comes from a man aged 25-40 years with type 1 diabetes. This rearrangement joins TRBV28 to TRBJ1-5; D may be TRBD1 (6 bases). DNA of the CDR3: TGTGCCAGCAGCCCTAGGGGGACATATAGCAATCAGCCCCAGCATTTT. It translates to CASSPRGTYSNQPQHF.